Listed here are 10 T cell receptor beta chains from one sample, sequenced in a study of T cell changes during pregnancy in multiple sclerosis. Some clones are missing from TCRdb's copy, which holds only in-frame ones; the method was immunoSEQ multiplex PCR. The sample lists under 70,000 clones, about 94% occurring once. The sequenced sample was CD8+ T cells from peripheral blood mononuclear cells, obtained after pregnancy. These receptors were collected from a female donor with multiple sclerosis, enrolled in a pregnancy study.

This chain joins TRBV13 and TRBJ1-2; 8 nucleotides line up with TRBD1. Germline CDR1 PRHDT, CDR2 FYEKMQ (reference sequence). J was trimmed by 5 bases and V by 4 bases; bases with no gene match: 9. The CDR3 runs 15 residues. CDR3 bases: TGTGCCAGCAGCTCCTCAACAGGGGGTGAATATGGCTACACCTTC. It yields the protein CASSSSTGGEYGYTF.

The J gene is TRBJ2-7, the V gene TRBV19, with TRBD2 matching over 12 bases. CDR1 LNHDA and CDR2 SQIVND come from the germline V gene (reference sequence). V dropped 3 bases and J dropped 5; count of bases not matched to a gene: 5. The CDR3 runs 15 residues. In nucleotides, the CDR3 is TGTGCCAGTAGTATGACTAGCGGGAGTACCAACGAGCAGTACTTC. It encodes CASSMTSGSTNEQYF.

The V gene is TRBV5-1, the J gene TRBJ2-7; 10 nucleotides match TRBD2. This CDR3 has 16 residues. Trimming took 1 base from V and 4 from J; bases not matched to a gene: 8. In germline, CDR1 is SGHRS, CDR2 YFSETQ. CDR3: CASSLPPSGSGYEQYF. The CDR3 DNA is TGCGCCAGCAGCTTGCCCCCTAGCGGGAGCGGATACGAGCAGTACTTC.

V is TRBV6-1 and J is TRBJ2-7, with 12 nucleotides matching TRBD2. The CDR3 has 15 residues. Germline V gives CDR1 MNHNS, CDR2 SASEGT. Trimming removed 1 base from V and 6 bases from J; junction bases left unmatched: 4. The CDR3 loop reads CASSEELAGGGEQYF. CDR3 sequence (DNA): TGTGCCAGCAGTGAAGAACTAGCGGGAGGAGGCGAGCAGTACTTC.

CDR3 amino acids: CASSSGGGTYEQYF. The CDR3 DNA sequence: TGTGCCAGCAGTAGCGGGGGCGGCACCTACGAGCAGTACTTC. The chain links TRBV27 to TRBJ2-7; TRBD2 matches at 8 bases. The CDR3 consists of 14 residues. The trim removed 5 bases at V and 2 bases at J, leaving 5 bases unmatched. Germline CDR1 and CDR2: MNHEY and SMNVEV (reference sequence).

This rearrangement joins TRBV29-1 to TRBJ2-1; TRBD2 aligns across 12 bases. Germline CDR1 reads SQVTM; CDR2 reads ANQGSEA. Losses at the gene ends were 7 bases for V and 0 bases for J; bases not matched to a gene: 4. This CDR3 has 15 amino acids. In DNA form, the CDR3 reads TGCAGCGCGGTGACTAGCGGGAGCTCCTACAATGAGCAGTTCTTC. Protein sequence: CSAVTSGSSYNEQFF.

The rearrangement joins TRBV7-8 to TRBJ1-2; D remains ambiguous. Germline CDR1 reads SGHVS; CDR2 reads FQNEAQ. Trimming shortened V by 2 bases and J by 6 bases, and 13 bases separated the two germline ends. CDR3 size: 14 residues. The CDR3 sequence is CASSLTRSRDGYTF. The CDR3 DNA reads as TGTGCCAGCAGCTTAACGAGGAGTAGAGATGGCTACACCTTC.

The V call is TRBV4-2, the J call TRBJ2-7; D remains unclear. CDR1 LGHNA and CDR2 YNFKEQ come from the germline V gene. The CDR3 is 13 residues long. The V end lost 2 bases, the J end lost 0 bases, and 5 bases lay between the germline ends. The DNA of the CDR3 is TGTGCCAGCAGCCAATGGGCCTCCTACGAGCAGTACTTC. It codes for CASSQWASYEQYF.

The chain combines TRBV7-2 with TRBJ2-1; 10 nucleotides align to TRBD2. The length of the CDR3 is 16 residues. Germline CDR1 and CDR2: SGHTA and FQGNSA. V gave up 6 bases and J gave up 4 bases; unmatched junction bases: 9. The CDR3, as DNA: TGTGCCAGCAGTTGGAGCGGGGGGGGCCCTTACAATGAGCAGTTCTTC. Residues: CASSWSGGGPYNEQFF.

V usage is TRBV4-3 and J usage is TRBJ1-1; D is undetermined. Trimming removed 3 bases at V and 4 bases at J, with 15 bases between. The germline gives CDR1 LGHNA, CDR2 YSLEER. The length of the CDR3 is 15 residues. The CDR3 coding sequence is TGCGCCAGCAGCCAGTCAGGATTATTGGGCACTGAAGCTTTCTTT. It codes for CASSQSGLLGTEAFF.